This TCR beta chain was sequenced during a study of regulatory dendritic cells for organ transplantation. This clone was seen a few times. Its antigen is currently unknown. Only in-frame clones appear in the TCRdb table, and some are missing; sequencing was by immunoSEQ multiplex PCR. The sample includes some 19,000 clones, 74% seen only once; the top ten take less than 0.95%. Study findings and constraints: Mature dendritic cells appeared to drive more memory CD8+ clonal expansion than regulatory ones. The authors noted considerable between-person heterogeneity in alloreactive memory CD8+ cells. Memory T cells were less diverse than naive, with memory CD8+ most oligoclonal.

Looked up from germline, CDR1 is KGHSH and CDR2 is LQKENI. Trimming cost V 2 bases and J 3 bases, with 4 bases left between them. The CDR3 contains 12 residues. The rearrangement links TRBV18 to TRBJ1-1, with no clear D. The origin of this receptor is a human donor in good health. The sample taken for sequencing was memory CD4+ T cells from blood. Subset defined: CD45RO+ memory T cells. CDR3 region: CASSPAYTEAFF. The CDR3 coding sequence is TGTGCCAGCTCACCAGCGTACACTGAAGCTTTCTTT.